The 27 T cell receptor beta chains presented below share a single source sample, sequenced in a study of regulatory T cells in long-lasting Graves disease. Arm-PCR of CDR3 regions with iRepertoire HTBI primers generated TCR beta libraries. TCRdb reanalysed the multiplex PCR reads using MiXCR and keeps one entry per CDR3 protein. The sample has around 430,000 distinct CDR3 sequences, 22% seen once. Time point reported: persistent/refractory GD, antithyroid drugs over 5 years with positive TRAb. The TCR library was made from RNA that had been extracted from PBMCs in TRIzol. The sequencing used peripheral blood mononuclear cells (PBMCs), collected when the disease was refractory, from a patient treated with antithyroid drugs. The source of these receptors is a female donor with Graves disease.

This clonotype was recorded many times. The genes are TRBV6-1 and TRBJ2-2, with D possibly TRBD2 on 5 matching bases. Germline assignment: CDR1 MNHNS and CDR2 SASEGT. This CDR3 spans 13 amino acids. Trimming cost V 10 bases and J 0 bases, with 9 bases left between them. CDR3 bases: TGTGCCACCGGACTTACGAACACCGGGGAGCTGTTTTTT. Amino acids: CATGLTNTGELFF.

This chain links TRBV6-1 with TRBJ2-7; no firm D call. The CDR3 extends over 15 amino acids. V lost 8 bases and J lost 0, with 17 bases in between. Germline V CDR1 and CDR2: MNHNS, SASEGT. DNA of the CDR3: TGTGCCAGCCGGAAACGGAGTAGCAGCTCCTACGAGCAGTACTTC. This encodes CASRKRSSSSYEQYF.

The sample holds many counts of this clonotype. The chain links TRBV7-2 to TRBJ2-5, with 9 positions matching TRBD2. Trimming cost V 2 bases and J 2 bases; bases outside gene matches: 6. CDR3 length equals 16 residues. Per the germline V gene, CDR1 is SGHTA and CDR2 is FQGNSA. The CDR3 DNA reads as TGTGCCAGCAGCTTAACGGGACTAGCAGTACAAGAGACCCAGTACTTC. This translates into CASSLTGLAVQETQYF.

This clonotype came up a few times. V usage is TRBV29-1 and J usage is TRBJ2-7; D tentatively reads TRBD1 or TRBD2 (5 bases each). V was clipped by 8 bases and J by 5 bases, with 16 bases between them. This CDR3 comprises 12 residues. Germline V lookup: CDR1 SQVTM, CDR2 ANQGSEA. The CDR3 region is CSIGAGFNEQYF. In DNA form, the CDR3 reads TGCAGCATCGGGGCGGGTTTCAACGAGCAGTACTTC.

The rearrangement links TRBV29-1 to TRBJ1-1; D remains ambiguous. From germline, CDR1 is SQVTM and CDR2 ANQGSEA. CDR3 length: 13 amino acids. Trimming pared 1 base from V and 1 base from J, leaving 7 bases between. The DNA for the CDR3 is TGCAGCGTTGAAGGTCAGAAGAACACTGAAGCTTTCTTT. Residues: CSVEGQKNTEAFF.

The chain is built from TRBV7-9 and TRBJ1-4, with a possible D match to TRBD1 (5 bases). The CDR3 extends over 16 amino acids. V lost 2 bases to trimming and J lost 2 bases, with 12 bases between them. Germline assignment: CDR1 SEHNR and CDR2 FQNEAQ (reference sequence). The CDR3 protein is CASSLSLRGTNEKLFF. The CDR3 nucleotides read TGTGCCAGCAGCTTATCCTTGCGGGGGACTAATGAAAAACTGTTTTTT.

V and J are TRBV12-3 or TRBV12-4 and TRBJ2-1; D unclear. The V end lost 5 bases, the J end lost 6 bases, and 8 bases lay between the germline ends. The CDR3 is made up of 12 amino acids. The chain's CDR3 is CASSQDLNEQFF. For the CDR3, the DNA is TGTGCCAGCAGTCAGGACCTCAATGAGCAGTTCTTC.

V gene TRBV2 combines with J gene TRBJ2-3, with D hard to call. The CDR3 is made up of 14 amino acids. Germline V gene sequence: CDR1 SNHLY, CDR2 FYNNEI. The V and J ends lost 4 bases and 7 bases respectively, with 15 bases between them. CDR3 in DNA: TGTGCCAGCAGTGGAGGACCACCGAGTTATACGCAGTATTTT. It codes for CASSGGPPSYTQYF.

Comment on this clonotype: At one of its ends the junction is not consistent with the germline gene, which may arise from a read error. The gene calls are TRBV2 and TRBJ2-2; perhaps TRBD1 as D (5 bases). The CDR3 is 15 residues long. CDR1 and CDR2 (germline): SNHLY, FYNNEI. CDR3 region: CATSDPPDSTGELFF. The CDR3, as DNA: TGTGCCACCAGTGATCCACCCGACAGCACCGGGGAGCTGTTTTTT. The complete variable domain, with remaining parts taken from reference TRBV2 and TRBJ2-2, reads EPEVTQTPSHQVTQMGQEVILRCVPISNHLYFYWYRQILGQKVEFLVSFYNNEISEKSEIFDDQFSVERPDGSNFTLKIRSTKLEDSAMYFCATSDPPDSTGELFFGEGSRLTVL.

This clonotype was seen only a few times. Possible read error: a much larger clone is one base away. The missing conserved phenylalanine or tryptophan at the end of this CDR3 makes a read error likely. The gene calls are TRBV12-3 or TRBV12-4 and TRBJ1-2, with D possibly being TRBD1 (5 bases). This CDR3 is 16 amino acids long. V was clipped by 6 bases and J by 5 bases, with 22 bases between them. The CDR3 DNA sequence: TGTGCCAGCAGGTCCTCCTGGGGCAGTTCCTATTATGGCTACACCCTC. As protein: CASRSSWGSSYYGYTL.

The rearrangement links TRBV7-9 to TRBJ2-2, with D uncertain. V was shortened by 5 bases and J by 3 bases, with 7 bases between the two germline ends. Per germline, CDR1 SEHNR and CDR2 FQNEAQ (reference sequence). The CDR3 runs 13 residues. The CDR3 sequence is CASSLSDTGELFF. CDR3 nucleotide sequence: TGTGCCAGCAGCCTCAGCGACACCGGGGAGCTGTTTTTT.

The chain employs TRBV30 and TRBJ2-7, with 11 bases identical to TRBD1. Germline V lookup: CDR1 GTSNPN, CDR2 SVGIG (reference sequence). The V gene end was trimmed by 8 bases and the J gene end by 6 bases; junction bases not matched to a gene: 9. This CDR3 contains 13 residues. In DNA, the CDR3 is TGTGCCAGACGGGACAGGGGGTGGGTCGAGCAGTACTTC. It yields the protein CARRDRGWVEQYF. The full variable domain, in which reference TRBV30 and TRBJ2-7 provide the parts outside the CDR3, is SQTIHQWPATLVQPVGSPLSLECTVEGTSNPNLYWYRQAAGRGLQLLFYSVGIGQISSEVPQNLSASRPQDRQFILSSKKLLLSDSGFYLCARRDRGWVEQYFGPGTRLTVT.

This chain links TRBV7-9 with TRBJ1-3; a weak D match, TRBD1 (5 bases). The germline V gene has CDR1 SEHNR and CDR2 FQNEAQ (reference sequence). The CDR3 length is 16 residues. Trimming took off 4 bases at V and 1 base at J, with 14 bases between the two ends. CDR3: CASSSQGGGSGNTIYF. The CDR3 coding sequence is TGTGCCAGCAGCTCTCAGGGTGGAGGTTCTGGAAACACCATATATTTT.

CDR3 nucleotides: TGCGCCAGCAGCCATCTTTCCCGGGGAGGGACCAATCAGCCCCAGCATTTT. Translation gives CASSHLSRGGTNQPQHF. The chain carries TRBV4-1 and TRBJ1-5, with D perhaps matching TRBD1 (5 bases). Trimming took 3 bases from V and 3 from J, leaving 18 bases between them. Germline assignment: CDR1 MGHRA and CDR2 YSYEKL. CDR3 length: 17 residues.

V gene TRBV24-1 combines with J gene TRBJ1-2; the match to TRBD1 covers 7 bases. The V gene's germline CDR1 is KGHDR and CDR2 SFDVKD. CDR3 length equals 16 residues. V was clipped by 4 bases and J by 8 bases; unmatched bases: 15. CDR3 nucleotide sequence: TGTGCCACCAGTGACCCTTCCATCGACAGGGTTGGCGGCTACACCTTC. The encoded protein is CATSDPSIDRVGGYTF.

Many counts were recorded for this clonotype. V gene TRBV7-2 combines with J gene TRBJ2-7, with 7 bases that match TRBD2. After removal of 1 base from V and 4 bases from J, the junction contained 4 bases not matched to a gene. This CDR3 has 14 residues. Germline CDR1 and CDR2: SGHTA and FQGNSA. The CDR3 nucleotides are TGTGCCAGCAGCTTAGACGTACTAGCGTACGAGCAGTACTTC. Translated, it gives CASSLDVLAYEQYF. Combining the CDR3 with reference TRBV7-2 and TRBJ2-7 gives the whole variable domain GAGVSQSPSNKVTEKGKDVELRCDPISGHTALYWYRQSLGQGLEFLIYFQGNSAPDKSGLPSDRFSAERTGGSVSTLTIQRTQQEDSAVYLCASSLDVLAYEQYFGPGTRLTVT.

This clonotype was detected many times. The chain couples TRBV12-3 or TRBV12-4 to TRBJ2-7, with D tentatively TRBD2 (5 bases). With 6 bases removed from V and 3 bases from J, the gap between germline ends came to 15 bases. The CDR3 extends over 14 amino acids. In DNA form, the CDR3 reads TGTGCCAGCAGCACGGAGGCTGGGGACTACGAGCAGTACTTC. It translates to CASSTEAGDYEQYF.

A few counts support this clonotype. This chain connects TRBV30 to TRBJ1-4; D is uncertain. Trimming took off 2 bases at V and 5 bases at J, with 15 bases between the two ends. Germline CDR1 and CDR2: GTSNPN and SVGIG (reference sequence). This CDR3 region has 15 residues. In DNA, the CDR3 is TGTGCCTGGAGTCAACGGGGTGGGAGAAATGAAAAACTGTTTTTT. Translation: CAWSQRGGRNEKLFF.

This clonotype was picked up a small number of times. CDR3 DNA sequence: TGTGCCAGCAGCTGGGGGGGGGGGTCCTCCTCCTACGAGCAGTACTTC. Its translation is CASSWGGGSSSYEQYF. This chain links TRBV7-6 with TRBJ2-7, with 7 bases identical to TRBD2. The CDR3 is made up of 16 amino acids. Trimming at V came to 4 bases and at J to 0 bases, leaving 9 bases not matched to a gene. The germline gives CDR1 SGHVS, CDR2 FNYEAQ.

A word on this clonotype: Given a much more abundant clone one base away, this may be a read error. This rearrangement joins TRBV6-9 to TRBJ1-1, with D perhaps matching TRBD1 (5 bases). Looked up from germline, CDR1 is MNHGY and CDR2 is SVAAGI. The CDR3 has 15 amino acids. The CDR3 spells CANSYRTPQNTEAFF. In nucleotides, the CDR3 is TGTGCCAACAGTTACAGGACACCTCAAAACACTGAAGCTTTCTTT.

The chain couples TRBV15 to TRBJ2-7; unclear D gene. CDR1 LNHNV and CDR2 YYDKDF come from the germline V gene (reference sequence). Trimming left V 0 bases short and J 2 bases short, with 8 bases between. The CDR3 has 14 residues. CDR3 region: CATSREAPTYEQYF. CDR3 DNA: TGTGCCACCAGCAGAGAGGCTCCGACCTACGAGCAGTACTTC. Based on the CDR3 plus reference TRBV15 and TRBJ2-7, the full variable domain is DAMVIQNPRYQVTQFGKPVTLSCSQTLNHNVMYWYQQKSSQAPKLLFHYYDKDFNNEADTPDNFQSRRPNTSFCFLDIRSPGLGDTAMYLCATSREAPTYEQYFGPGTRLTVT.

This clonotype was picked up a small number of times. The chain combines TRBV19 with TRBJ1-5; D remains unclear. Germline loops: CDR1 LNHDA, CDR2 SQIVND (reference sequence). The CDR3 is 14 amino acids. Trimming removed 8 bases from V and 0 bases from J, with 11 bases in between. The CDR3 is CASFAGVSNQPQHF. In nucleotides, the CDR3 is TGTGCCAGTTTCGCCGGCGTTAGCAATCAGCCCCAGCATTTT.

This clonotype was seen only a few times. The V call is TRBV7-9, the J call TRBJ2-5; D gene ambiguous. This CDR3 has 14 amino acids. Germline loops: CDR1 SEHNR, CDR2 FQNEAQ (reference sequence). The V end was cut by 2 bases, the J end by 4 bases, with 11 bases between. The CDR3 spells CASSLLENGETQYF. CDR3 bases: TGTGCCAGCAGCTTACTGGAGAATGGAGAGACCCAGTACTTC. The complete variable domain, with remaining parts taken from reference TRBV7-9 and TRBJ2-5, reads DTGVSQNPRHKITKRGQNVTFRCDPISEHNRLYWYRQTLGQGPEFLTYFQNEAQLEKSRLLSDRFSAERPKGSFSTLEIQRTEQGDSAMYLCASSLLENGETQYFGPGTRLLVL.

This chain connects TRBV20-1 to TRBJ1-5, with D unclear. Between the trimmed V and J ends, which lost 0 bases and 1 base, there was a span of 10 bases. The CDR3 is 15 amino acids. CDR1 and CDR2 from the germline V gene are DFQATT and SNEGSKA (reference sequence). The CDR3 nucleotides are TGCAGTGCTAGAGATGGGTTTTCGAGCAATCAGCCCCAGCATTTT. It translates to CSARDGFSSNQPQHF.

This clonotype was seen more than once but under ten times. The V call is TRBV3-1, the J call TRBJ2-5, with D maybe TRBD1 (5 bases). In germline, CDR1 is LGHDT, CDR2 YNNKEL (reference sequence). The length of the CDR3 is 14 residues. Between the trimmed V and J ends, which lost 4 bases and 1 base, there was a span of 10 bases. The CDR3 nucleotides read TGTGCCAGCAGCCCACAGGCACTCCAAGAGACCCAGTACTTC. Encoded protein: CASSPQALQETQYF.

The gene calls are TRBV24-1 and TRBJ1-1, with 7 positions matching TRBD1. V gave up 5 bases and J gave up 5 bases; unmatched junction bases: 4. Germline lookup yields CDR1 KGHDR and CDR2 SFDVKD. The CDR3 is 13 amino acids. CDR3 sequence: CATSGRGDTEAFF. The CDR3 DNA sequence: TGTGCCACCAGTGGCAGGGGGGATACTGAAGCTTTCTTT.

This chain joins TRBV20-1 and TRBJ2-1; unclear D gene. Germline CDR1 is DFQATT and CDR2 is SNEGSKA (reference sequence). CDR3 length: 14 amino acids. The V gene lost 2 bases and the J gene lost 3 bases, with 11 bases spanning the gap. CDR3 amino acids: CSARSWADYNEQFF. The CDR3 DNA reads TGCAGTGCTAGATCATGGGCAGACTACAATGAGCAGTTCTTC.